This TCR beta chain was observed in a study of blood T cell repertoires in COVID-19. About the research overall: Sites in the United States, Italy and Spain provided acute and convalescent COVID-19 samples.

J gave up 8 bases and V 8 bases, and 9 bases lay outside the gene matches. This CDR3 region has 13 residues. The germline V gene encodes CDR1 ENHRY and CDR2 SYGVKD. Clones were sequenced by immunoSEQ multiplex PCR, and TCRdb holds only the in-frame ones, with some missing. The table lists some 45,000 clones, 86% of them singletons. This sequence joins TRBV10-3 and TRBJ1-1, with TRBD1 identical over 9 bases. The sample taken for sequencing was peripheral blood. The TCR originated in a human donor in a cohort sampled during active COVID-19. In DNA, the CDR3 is TGTGCCATCGGGTTACAGGGGGCAGGGGAAGCTTTCTTT. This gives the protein CAIGLQGAGEAFF.